Sequencing of this T cell receptor beta chain was carried out in a study of T cell responses to AZD1222 COVID-19 vaccine. Points from the study as a whole: Baseline serostatus was positive in only six or seven AZD1222 recipients. Across spike, vaccine-associated CD4 TCRs were found, dominant at 160-218 and 743-854.

To note about this clone: Its antigen is as yet unknown.

CDR1 is SGHVS and CDR2 is FQNEAQ in the germline V gene. There are 18 residues in the CDR3. V dropped 1 base and J dropped 6 bases, with 22 bases sitting between them. Some clones are missing from TCRdb's copy, which holds only in-frame ones; the method was immunoSEQ multiplex PCR. The sample holds some 130,000 clones, approximately 90% seen once. The clonotype comes from an adult in good health. Sample: peripheral blood, taken on day 0 of AZD1222 vaccination. The V and J genes are TRBV7-8 and TRBJ2-1; either TRBD1 or TRBD2 may supply D (5 bases each). CDR3 bases: TGTGCCAGCAGCTTAGTATGGCCGGCGGTCGGGGCCCCCAATGAGCAGTTCTTC. As protein: CASSLVWPAVGAPNEQFF.